This TCR beta chain is drawn from a study of T-cell reconstitution after alpha-beta-depleted transplantation in children. Trimming shortened V by 2 bases and J by 7 bases, and 9 bases separated the two germline ends. This CDR3 spans 13 amino acids. Molecular barcoding with unique molecular identifiers was used for the TCRbeta library. MiXCR, run by TCRdb on the PCR reads, gives a single entry per CDR3 protein. The sample lists about a million distinct CDR3 sequences, roughly 29% seen once, with roughly 31% in the top ten. In this sample, this clonotype turned up a few times. Its antigen is undetermined. Findings of the study overall: Some patients' high day-60 TCRbeta diversity was attributed to recipient cells surviving conditioning. Newly produced T cells mostly provided counts and TCRbeta diversity after one year, as hyperexpanded clones declined.

Sequenced here: PBMCs, mostly from graft donor cells, sampled 360 days after TCRalphabeta/CD19-depleted stem cell transplant. J is TRBJ1-5 and V is TRBV12-3 or TRBV12-4; D remains ambiguous. This receptor was identified in a boy in the first two years of life who had a stem cell transplant for SCID, so the T cells may come from the graft donor. The CDR3 reads CASSLPGEQPQHF. The CDR3, as DNA: TGTGCCAGCAGTTTACCCGGGGAACAGCCCCAGCATTTT.